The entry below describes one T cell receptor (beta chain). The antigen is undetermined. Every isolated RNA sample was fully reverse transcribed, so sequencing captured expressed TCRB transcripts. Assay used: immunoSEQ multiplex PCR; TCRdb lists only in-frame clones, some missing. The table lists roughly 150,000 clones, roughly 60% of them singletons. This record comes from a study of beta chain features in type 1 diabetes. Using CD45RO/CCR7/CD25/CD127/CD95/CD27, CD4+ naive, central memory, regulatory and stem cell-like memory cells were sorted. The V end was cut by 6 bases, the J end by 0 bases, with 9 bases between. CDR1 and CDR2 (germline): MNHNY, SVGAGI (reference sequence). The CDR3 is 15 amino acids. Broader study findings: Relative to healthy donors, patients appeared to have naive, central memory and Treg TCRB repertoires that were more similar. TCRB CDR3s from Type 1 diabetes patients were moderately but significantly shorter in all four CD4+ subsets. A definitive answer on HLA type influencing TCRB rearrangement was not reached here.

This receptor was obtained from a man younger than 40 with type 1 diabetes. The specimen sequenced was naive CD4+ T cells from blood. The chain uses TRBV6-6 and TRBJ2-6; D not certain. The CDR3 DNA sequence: TGTGCCAGCAGACAAGGGATCTCTGGGGCCAACGTCCTGACTTTC. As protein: CASRQGISGANVLTF.